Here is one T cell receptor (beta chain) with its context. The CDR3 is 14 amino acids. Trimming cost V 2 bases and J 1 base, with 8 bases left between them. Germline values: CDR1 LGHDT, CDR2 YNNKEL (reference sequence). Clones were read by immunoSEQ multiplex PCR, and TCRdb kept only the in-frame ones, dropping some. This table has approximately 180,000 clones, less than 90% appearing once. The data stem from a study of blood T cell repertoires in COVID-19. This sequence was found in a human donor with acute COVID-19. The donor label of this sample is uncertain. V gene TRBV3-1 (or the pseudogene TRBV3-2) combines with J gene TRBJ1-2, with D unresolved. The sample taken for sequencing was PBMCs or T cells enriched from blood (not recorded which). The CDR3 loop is CASSQPTVNYGYTF. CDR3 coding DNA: TGTGCCAGCAGCCAACCCACTGTTAACTATGGCTACACCTTC.